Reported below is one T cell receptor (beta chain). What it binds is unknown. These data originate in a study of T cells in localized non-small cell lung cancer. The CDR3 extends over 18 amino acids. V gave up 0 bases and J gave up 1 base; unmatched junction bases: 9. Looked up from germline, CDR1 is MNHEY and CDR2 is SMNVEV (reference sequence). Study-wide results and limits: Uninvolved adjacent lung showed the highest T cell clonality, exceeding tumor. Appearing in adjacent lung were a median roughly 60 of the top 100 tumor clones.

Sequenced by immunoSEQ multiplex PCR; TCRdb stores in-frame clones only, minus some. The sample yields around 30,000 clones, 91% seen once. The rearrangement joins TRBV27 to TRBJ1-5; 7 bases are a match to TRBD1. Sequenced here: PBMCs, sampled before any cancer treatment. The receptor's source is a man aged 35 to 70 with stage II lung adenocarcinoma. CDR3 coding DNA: TGTGCCAGCAGTTTATCAGGCTACCGGGACAGAAGCAATCAGCCCCAGCATTTT. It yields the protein CASSLSGYRDRSNQPQHF.